This passage covers 14 T cell receptor beta chains from one sample sequenced in a study of PD-1 blockade in classical Hodgkin lymphoma. Clones were read by immunoSEQ multiplex PCR, and TCRdb kept only the in-frame ones, dropping some. In the table there are some 14,000 clones, about 82% of which are singletons. Every patient was affected by relapse after autologous stem cell transplantation, while exposure to brentuximab vedotin was not uniform. The sample consisted of peripheral blood mononuclear cells (PBMCs), taken at baseline. The receptors were sampled from a human donor with classical Hodgkin lymphoma.

The rearrangement links TRBV19 to TRBJ1-5; TRBD1 matches 10 bases. Germline CDR1 and CDR2: LNHDA and SQIVND (reference sequence). J gave up 0 bases and V 5 bases, and 13 bases lay outside the gene matches. The length of the CDR3 is 19 residues. The CDR3 bases are TGTGCCAGTAGTGTGGGACAGGGGAGGTCCATATATAGCAATCAGCCCCAGCATTTT. This gives the protein CASSVGQGRSIYSNQPQHF.

V gene TRBV10-3 combines with J gene TRBJ2-1; perhaps TRBD2 as D (7 bases). Trimming left V 11 bases short and J 7 bases short, with 21 bases between. The germline V gene has CDR1 ENHRY and CDR2 SYGVKD. The CDR3 totals 14 residues. CDR3 sequence (DNA): TGTGCCGTCCAGGGGCGGGAGTCCGGGAATGAGCAGTTCTTC. Encoded protein: CAVQGRESGNEQFF.

The CDR3 protein is CASSLGPDSEQYF. CDR3 DNA sequence: TGTGCCAGCAGTTTAGGCCCAGACTCCGAGCAGTACTTC. V and J are TRBV27 and TRBJ2-7; D remains unclear. CDR3 size: 13 residues. The V gene's germline CDR1 is MNHEY and CDR2 SMNVEV (reference sequence). Trimming cost V 2 bases and J 6 bases, with 11 bases left between them.

The gene calls are TRBV28 and TRBJ2-5, with 8 bases matching TRBD2. This CDR3 is 14 amino acids long. Germline-derived CDR1 and CDR2 are MDHEN and SYDVKM. The junction had 6 bases not matched to a gene; V was cut back by 6 bases and J by 3 bases. The CDR3 bases are TGTGCCAGCAGCCTCGGACTAGCTAAAGAGACCCAGTACTTC. This codes for CASSLGLAKETQYF.

The chain recombines TRBV30 with TRBJ2-3; 12 positions agree with TRBD2. CDR1 and CDR2 (germline): GTSNPN, SVGIG (reference sequence). The CDR3 loop spans 13 amino acids. The CDR3: CARTSGNTDTQYF. DNA of the CDR3: TGTGCGAGGACTAGCGGGAACACAGATACGCAGTATTTT.

The V call is TRBV13, the J call TRBJ2-2; D is possibly TRBD2 (6 bases). This CDR3 comprises 16 residues. Trimming pared 2 bases from V and 4 bases from J, leaving 14 bases between. The germline gives CDR1 PRHDT, CDR2 FYEKMQ (reference sequence). The CDR3 DNA reads as TGTGCCAGCAGCTTAAACCGGGAGTCGGGCACCGGGGAGCTGTTTTTT. Its translation is CASSLNRESGTGELFF.

The chain uses TRBV9 and TRBJ2-7; D possibly corresponds to TRBD2 (7 bases). The V end was cut by 0 bases, the J end by 4 bases, with 11 bases between. This CDR3 is 14 amino acids long. Germline V gene data show CDR1 as SGDLS and CDR2 as YYNGEE. CDR3 nucleotides: TGTGCCAGCAGCGTAGACGGGGGGCCTTACGAGCAGTACTTC. Translated, it gives CASSVDGGPYEQYF.

The chain has TRBV2 and TRBJ2-5; D ambiguous. CDR1 SNHLY and CDR2 FYNNEI come from the germline V gene. Deletions cut 4 bases from V and 1 base from J, with 7 bases between. The CDR3 runs 13 residues. CDR3: CASSVAVQETQYF. The CDR3, as DNA: TGTGCCAGCAGTGTAGCAGTCCAAGAGACCCAGTACTTC.

This chain connects TRBV28 to TRBJ1-2, with unresolved D. This CDR3 contains 17 residues. Germline lookup yields CDR1 MDHEN and CDR2 SYDVKM. V was clipped by 6 bases and J by 6 bases, with 26 bases between them. This CDR3 is CASRSTFYIARADGYTF. In DNA, the CDR3 is TGTGCCAGCAGATCCACCTTCTACATCGCGAGAGCGGATGGCTACACCTTC.

This chain joins TRBV6-1 and TRBJ1-2, with D tentatively TRBD1 (6 bases). Trimming stripped 3 bases from V and 1 base from J, with 15 bases between. CDR3 size: 16 residues. CDR1 is MNHNS, CDR2 SASEGT, per germline. The CDR3 protein is CASSEIGGQVNYGYTF. CDR3 nucleotide sequence: TGTGCCAGCAGTGAGATCGGGGGGCAGGTTAACTATGGCTACACCTTC.

V is TRBV6-6 and J is TRBJ1-2, with TRBD1 matching 9 bases. This CDR3 region has 12 residues. Germline V lookup: CDR1 MNHNY, CDR2 SVGAGI (reference sequence). V trimming: 11 bases; J trimming: 5 bases; junction bases outside the gene matches: 6. This CDR3 is CAVTGGAYGYTF. The DNA for the CDR3 is TGTGCCGTCACAGGGGGCGCTTATGGCTACACCTTC.

CDR3 DNA sequence: TGTGCCAGCAGCTTGGCGGACAGGACCTATGGCTACACCTTC. Its protein is CASSLADRTYGYTF. V gene TRBV11-3 combines with J gene TRBJ1-2; the match to TRBD1 covers 7 bases. V was pared by 3 bases and J by 4 bases, with 5 bases of the junction left unmatched. The length of the CDR3 is 14 residues. Germline V gene lookup returns CDR1 SGHNT and CDR2 YENEEA.

The rearrangement uses TRBV19 and TRBJ2-3; 11 positions agree with TRBD1. Looked up from germline, CDR1 is LNHDA and CDR2 is SQIVND (reference sequence). This CDR3 contains 13 residues. V lost 8 bases, J lost 5 bases, and 3 bases stayed unmatched. As DNA, the CDR3 is TGTGCCAGTGGACAGGGGGCGGTAGATACGCAGTATTTT. Translation gives CASGQGAVDTQYF.

J is TRBJ2-2 and V is TRBV9; 8 bases align to TRBD2. V was pared by 0 bases and J by 5 bases, with 6 bases of the junction left unmatched. Germline assignment: CDR1 SGDLS and CDR2 YYNGEE. The CDR3 contains 16 residues. CDR3 loop: CASSVGAGDWTGELFF. DNA of the CDR3: TGTGCCAGCAGCGTAGGAGCGGGAGATTGGACCGGGGAGCTGTTTTTT.